These 3 T cell receptor beta chains were all obtained from the same sample, sequenced in a study of blood T cell repertoires in COVID-19. Libraries were prepared by immunoSEQ multiplex PCR; TCRdb keeps only in-frame clonotypes and omits some of them. The profile covers tens of thousands of clones, with just over 90% appearing a single time and less than 2% taken by the ten largest. The specimen was peripheral blood. All receptors derive from a human donor in a cohort sampled during active COVID-19.

V and J are TRBV5-1 and TRBJ2-7; D might be TRBD1 (6 bases). CDR1 is SGHRS and CDR2 is YFSETQ in the germline V gene. This CDR3 comprises 12 residues. V shed 2 bases and J shed 5 bases, with 8 bases lying between them. CDR3 sequence: CASSFPGDEQYF. As DNA, the CDR3 is TGCGCCAGCAGCTTCCCAGGGGACGAGCAGTACTTC.

The chain carries TRBV18 and TRBJ2-3, with 9 bases that match TRBD1. This CDR3 has 15 residues. V lost 0 bases to trimming and J lost 5 bases; unmatched junction nucleotides: 3. Germline lookup yields CDR1 KGHSH and CDR2 LQKENI. In DNA, the CDR3 is TGTGCCAGCTCACCACCGGGACAGGGTAGAGATACGCAGTATTTT. Encoded protein: CASSPPGQGRDTQYF.

The gene calls are TRBV5-1 and TRBJ2-7; D is ambiguous. Deletions cut 7 bases from V and 0 bases from J, with 26 bases between. The CDR3 runs 18 residues. CDR1 and CDR2 (germline): SGHRS, YFSETQ. This CDR3 reads CASGLASDPLRSSYEQYF. The CDR3 coding sequence is TGCGCCAGCGGCCTTGCGTCTGACCCCCTTCGGAGCTCCTACGAGCAGTACTTC.